This T cell receptor (beta chain) appears in the sequencing data of a study of T cells after posttransplantation cyclophosphamide. Sequencing was performed with immunoSEQ multiplex PCR; in TCRdb, only in-frame clones are kept and a portion is missing. The sample lists 4,000 to 6,000 clones, under 90% occurring once. Germline CDR1 is MGHRA and CDR2 is YSYEKL. With V trimmed by 2 bases and J by 5 bases, 5 bases remained unmatched. The CDR3 consists of 16 residues. Treatment was busulfan-fludarabine conditioning, a marrow graft, and cyclophosphamide on days +3 and +4. The table lists this clone with a count of one.

This sequence joins TRBV4-1 and TRBJ2-7; 14 nucleotides line up with TRBD2. The sequencing here drew on PBMCs, taken after allogeneic stem cell transplant with posttransplant cyclophosphamide. The sequence came from a male patient in his fifties who received an allogeneic stem cell transplant from a related donor and was CMV-positive. Some T cells may be supplied by the graft donor. This chain's CDR3 is CASSQLGLAGGDEQYF. CDR3 nucleotide sequence: TGCGCCAGCAGCCAACTTGGACTAGCGGGAGGTGACGAGCAGTACTTC.